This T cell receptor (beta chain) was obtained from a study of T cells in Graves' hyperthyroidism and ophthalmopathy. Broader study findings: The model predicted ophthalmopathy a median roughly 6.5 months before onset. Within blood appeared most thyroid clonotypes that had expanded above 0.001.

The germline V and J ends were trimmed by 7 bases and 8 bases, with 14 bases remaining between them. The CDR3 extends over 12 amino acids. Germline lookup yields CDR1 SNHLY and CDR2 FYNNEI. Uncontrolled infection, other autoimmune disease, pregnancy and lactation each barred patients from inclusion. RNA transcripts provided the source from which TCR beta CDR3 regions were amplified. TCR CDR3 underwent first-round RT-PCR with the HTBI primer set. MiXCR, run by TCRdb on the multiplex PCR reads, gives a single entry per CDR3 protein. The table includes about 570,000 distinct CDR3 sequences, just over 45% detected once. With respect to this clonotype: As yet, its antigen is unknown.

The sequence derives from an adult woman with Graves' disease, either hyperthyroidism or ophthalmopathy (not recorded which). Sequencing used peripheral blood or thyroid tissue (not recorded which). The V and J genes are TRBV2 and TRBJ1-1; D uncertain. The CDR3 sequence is CASTTTGYEAFF. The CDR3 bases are TGTGCCAGCACCACCACGGGGTACGAAGCTTTCTTT.